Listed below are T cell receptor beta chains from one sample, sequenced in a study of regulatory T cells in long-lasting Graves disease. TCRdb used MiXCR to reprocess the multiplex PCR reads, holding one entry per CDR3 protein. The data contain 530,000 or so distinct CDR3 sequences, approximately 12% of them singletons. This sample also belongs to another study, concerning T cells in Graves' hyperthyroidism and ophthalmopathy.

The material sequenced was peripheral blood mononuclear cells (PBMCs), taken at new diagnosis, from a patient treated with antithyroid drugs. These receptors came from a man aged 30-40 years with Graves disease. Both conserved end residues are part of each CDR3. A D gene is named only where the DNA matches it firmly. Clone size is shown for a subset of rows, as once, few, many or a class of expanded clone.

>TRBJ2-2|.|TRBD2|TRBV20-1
CSAKLAGINTGELFF
TGCAGTGCCAAACTAGCGGGAATCAACACCGGGGAGCTGTTTTTT
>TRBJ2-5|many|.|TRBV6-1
CASTRTTQETQYF
TGTGCCAGCACCAGGACTACCCAAGAGACCCAGTACTTC
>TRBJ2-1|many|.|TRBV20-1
CSAVKDMGTEQFF
TGCAGTGCTGTCAAGGATATGGGGACTGAGCAGTTCTTC
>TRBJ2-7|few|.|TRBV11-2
CASISQGATYEQYF
TGTGCCAGCATCTCACAGGGCGCGACCTACGAGCAGTACTTC
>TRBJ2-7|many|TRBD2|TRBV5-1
CASTSLAGGEQYF
TGCGCCAGCACATCTCTAGCGGGAGGCGAGCAGTACTTC
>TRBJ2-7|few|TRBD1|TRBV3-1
CASSHRDSMDEQYF
TGTGCCAGCAGCCACCGGGACAGCATGGACGAGCAGTACTTC
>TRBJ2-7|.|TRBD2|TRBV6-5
CASSYSLEVDIAGIYEQYF
TGTGCCAGCAGTTACTCTCTAGAAGTGGATATAGCGGGAATTTACGAGCAGTACTTC
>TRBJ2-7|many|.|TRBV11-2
CASSTSEYEQYF
TGTGCCAGCAGTACATCGGAGTACGAGCAGTACTTC
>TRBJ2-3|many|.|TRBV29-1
CSVEPRTDTQYF
TGCAGCGTTGAACCCCGGACAGATACGCAGTATTTT
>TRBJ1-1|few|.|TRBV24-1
CATNSRQGQWGAFF
TGTGCCACCAATTCCCGTCAGGGTCAGTGGGGAGCTTTCTTT
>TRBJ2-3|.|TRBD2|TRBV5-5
CASSSRAGTSGTDTQYF
TGTGCCAGCAGCTCCCGGGCCGGGACTAGCGGGACAGATACGCAGTATTTT